This T cell receptor (beta chain) was profiled in a study of radiotherapy plus CTLA-4 blockade in lung cancer. For the study at large: Disease control was seen in approximately 31% of patients, objective responses in about 18%.

Whole-study results and caveats: Once radiotherapy plus ipilimumab had been given, TCR clones derived from tumor expanded in blood. Early blood T cell clone dynamics reportedly forecast response best, with interferon-beta.

Patients in the study, people with chemo-refractory metastatic non-small-cell lung cancer, received focal radiation plus ipilimumab CTLA-4 blockade. Germline CDR1 and CDR2: SEHNR and FQNEAQ (reference sequence). The CDR3 spans 15 residues. V lost 3 bases and J 0 bases, leaving 9 bases between the germline ends. Only in-frame clones appear in the TCRdb table, and some are missing; sequencing was by immunoSEQ multiplex PCR. The table records 35,000 to 45,000 clones, approximately 67% of them present only once. About this clone: The antigen is unknown. The sample contains more than one DNA sequence encoding this CDR3.

The specimen was peripheral blood, collected from a patient treated with radiotherapy plus ipilimumab. The chain couples TRBV7-9 to TRBJ1-5; possibly TRBD1 for D (5 bases). The TCR was taken from a human donor with non-small cell lung cancer who had a partial response to radiotherapy plus ipilimumab. CDR3 region: CASSLAGDSNQPQHF. The CDR3 coding sequence is TGTGCCAGCAGCTTGGCGGGGGATAGCAATCAGCCCCAGCATTTT.